The T cell receptor (beta chain) described here comes from a study of blood T cell repertoires in COVID-19. Trimming cost V 4 bases and J 6 bases; bases outside gene matches: 13. The CDR3 has 18 residues. Germline CDR1 reads SGDLS; CDR2 reads YYNGEE. Here immunoSEQ multiplex PCR was the method, and the copy in TCRdb shows in-frame clones only, minus some. The data hold under 250,000 clones, with 88% observed a single time. Sequencing was carried out using peripheral blood. The sequence came from a man older than 75 with acute or convalescent COVID-19. V and J are TRBV9 and TRBJ2-7; 16 nucleotides agree with TRBD2. CDR3 region: CASSKTPGLAGGPGEQYF. DNA for the CDR3: TGTGCCAGCAGCAAGACCCCGGGACTAGCGGGAGGGCCTGGCGAGCAGTACTTC.